These 28 T cell receptor beta chains originate from one sample sequenced in a study of blood T cell repertoires in COVID-19. TCRdb's table, derived via immunoSEQ multiplex PCR, lists solely in-frame clones and lacks some. The data show over 150,000 clones, with approximately 85% seen just once and 2.5% to 3% held by the top ten. The specimen sequenced was peripheral blood. All receptors derive from a woman at least 80 years old with COVID-19, enrolled during active disease.

For the CDR3, the DNA is TGTGCCAGTAGTATAGCGTGGCGGGGGGCTTTCTTT. This translates into CASSIAWRGAFF. The rearrangement uses TRBV19 and TRBJ1-1; D may be TRBD1 (5 bases). V was clipped by 1 base and J by 11 bases, with 11 bases between them. Germline V gene data show CDR1 as LNHDA and CDR2 as SQIVND (reference sequence). There are 12 residues in the CDR3. The whole variable domain, filled in from reference TRBV19 and TRBJ1-1, reads DGGITQSPKYLFRKEGQNVTLSCEQNLNHDAMYWYRQDPGQGLRLIYYSQIVNDFQKGDIAEGYSVSREKKESFPLTVTSAQKNPTAFYLCASSIAWRGAFFGQGTRLTVV.

With regard to this clone: The sample carries other DNA sequences with the same CDR3. The chain carries TRBV27 and TRBJ2-1, with 8 bases fitting TRBD2. The CDR3 has 15 residues. Per germline, CDR1 MNHEY and CDR2 SMNVEV (reference sequence). Trimming took 2 bases from V and 4 from J; bases not matched to a gene: 4. The CDR3 DNA is TGTGCCAGCAGTTTACGTTTAGCGGGGTACAATGAGCAGTTCTTC. Its translation: CASSLRLAGYNEQFF.

The rearrangement joins TRBV6-6 to TRBJ1-1; no clear D. Germline V gives CDR1 MNHNY, CDR2 SVGAGI (reference sequence). Between the trimmed V and J ends, which lost 0 bases and 0 bases, there was a span of 8 bases. The CDR3 covers 15 residues. As DNA, the CDR3 is TGTGCCAGCAGTTACTCGGCCCCCCTGAACACTGAAGCTTTCTTT. Protein sequence: CASSYSAPLNTEAFF.

The chain carries TRBV5-1 and TRBJ1-1; 9 nucleotides line up with TRBD1. Germline lookup yields CDR1 SGHRS and CDR2 YFSETQ. Trimming at V came to 4 bases and at J to 0 bases, leaving 7 bases not matched to a gene. The CDR3 length is 16 residues. The CDR3 coding sequence is TGCGCCAGCAGCCCCTCGACAGGGGGGATGAACACTGAAGCTTTCTTT. This gives the protein CASSPSTGGMNTEAFF.

The chain has TRBV28 and TRBJ1-5; TRBD1 might be the D (5 bases). The germline V gene encodes CDR1 MDHEN and CDR2 SYDVKM. The CDR3 is made up of 14 amino acids. V shed 1 base and J shed 10 bases, with 14 bases lying between them. CDR3 region: CASSLSGRDVPQHF. In DNA, the CDR3 is TGTGCCAGCAGTTTATCAGGGCGGGACGTTCCCCAGCATTTT.

This clone turned up a few times. A much larger clone is a single base away; this may be a read error. The V and J genes are TRBV7-9 and TRBJ2-2; 14 positions match TRBD2. Germline V lookup: CDR1 SEHNR, CDR2 FQNEAQ (reference sequence). Germline trimming cut 6 bases from V and 6 bases from J; bases unmatched to any gene: 3. The CDR3 contains 15 residues. The CDR3 reads CASSPGLAGAGELFF. The CDR3 DNA reads TGTGCCAGCAGTCCGGGACTAGCGGGAGCCGGGGAGCTGTTTTTT.

The gene calls are TRBV2 and TRBJ2-7, with TRBD2 matching over 11 bases. Trimming at V came to 4 bases and at J to 0 bases, leaving 5 bases not matched to a gene. In germline, CDR1 is SNHLY, CDR2 FYNNEI. This CDR3 comprises 16 residues. The CDR3 nucleotides read TGTGCCAGCAGTGTTTTGACTAGCGGGAACTCCTACGAGCAGTACTTC. This encodes CASSVLTSGNSYEQYF.

The chain is built from TRBV18 and TRBJ2-7, with 8 bases lining up with TRBD2. This CDR3 has 14 residues. The J segment lost 1 base and the V segment lost 4 bases, leaving 3 bases of the junction unmatched. From germline, CDR1 is KGHSH and CDR2 LQKENI. CDR3 in DNA: TGTGCCAGCTCACGAGCGGGAGAGTCCTACGAGCAGTACTTC. The encoded protein is CASSRAGESYEQYF.

V gene TRBV13 combines with J gene TRBJ2-3; 8 positions agree with TRBD2. Per germline, CDR1 PRHDT and CDR2 FYEKMQ (reference sequence). The CDR3 is 13 residues long. The trim removed 5 bases at V and 9 bases at J, leaving 7 bases unmatched. The chain's CDR3 is CASSTGTSGTQYF. DNA of the CDR3: TGTGCCAGCAGCACGGGGACTAGTGGGACGCAGTATTTT. The full variable domain, rest sourced from reference TRBV13 and TRBJ2-3, is AAGVIQSPRHLIKEKRETATLKCYPIPRHDTVYWYQQGPGQDPQFLISFYEKMQSDKGSIPDRFSAQQFSDYHSELNMSSLELGDSALYFCASSTGTSGTQYFGPGTRLTVL.

The chain carries TRBV10-3 and TRBJ2-7; D might be TRBD1 (6 bases). Trimming cost V 2 bases and J 2 bases, with 10 bases left between them. Germline loops: CDR1 ENHRY, CDR2 SYGVKD. CDR3 length: 14 residues. The CDR3 nucleotides read TGTGCCATCAGTGAGGTGAACAGGGCCTACGAGCAGTACTTC. It is translated as CAISEVNRAYEQYF.

This chain joins TRBV3-1 (or the pseudogene TRBV3-2) and TRBJ2-7; 12 nucleotides agree with TRBD2. Trimming at V came to 1 base and at J to 5 bases, leaving 6 bases not matched to a gene. Germline assignment: CDR1 LGHDT and CDR2 YNNKEL (reference sequence). The CDR3 totals 16 residues. CDR3: CASSQGLAGGRDEQYF. As DNA, the CDR3 is TGTGCCAGCAGCCAAGGGCTAGCGGGAGGGAGGGACGAGCAGTACTTC.

V and J are TRBV18 and TRBJ1-1; TRBD1 matches 7 bases. CDR3 size: 16 residues. Per germline, CDR1 KGHSH and CDR2 LQKENI. V lost 0 bases and J lost 8; bases outside the gene matches: 12. The CDR3 DNA sequence: TGTGCCAGCTCACCACCGGAACCTAGGACAGGAACCGAAGCTTTCTTT. Translated: CASSPPEPRTGTEAFF. Drawing the rest from reference TRBV18 and TRBJ1-1, the complete variable domain is NAGVMQNPRHLVRRRGQEARLRCSPMKGHSHVYWYRQLPEEGLKFMVYLQKENIIDESGMPKERFSAEFPKEGPSILRIQQVVRGDSAAYFCASSPPEPRTGTEAFFGQGTRLTVV.

Concerning this clone: A junction boundary mismatches the germline segment, possibly from a read error. This chain uses TRBV19 with TRBJ2-4, with 7 bases matching TRBD2. The CDR3 is made up of 13 amino acids. Germline V CDR1 and CDR2: LNHDA, SQIVND (reference sequence). CDR3: CASSSITGGIQYF. For the CDR3, the DNA is TGTGCCAGCAGTAGTATCACGGGGGGCATTCAGTACTTC.

CDR3 residues: CASSLAGGNNEQFF. The CDR3 DNA sequence: TGTGCCAGCAGTTTAGCAGGGGGGAACAATGAGCAGTTCTTC. The chain uses TRBV28 and TRBJ2-1, with D possibly being TRBD1 (7 bases). Germline V gene lookup returns CDR1 MDHEN and CDR2 SYDVKM. V was trimmed by 2 bases and J by 5 bases, leaving 10 bases between them. This CDR3 is built from 14 residues.

The V gene is TRBV6-5, the J gene TRBJ1-1, with 8 bases lining up with TRBD1. V dropped 2 bases and J dropped 4; count of bases not matched to a gene: 9. The CDR3 runs to 16 residues. CDR1 is MNHEY, CDR2 SVGAGI, per germline. As DNA, the CDR3 is TGTGCCAGCAGTTACGGGGCAGGGGGCTGGGGCACTGAAGCTTTCTTT. Its protein product is CASSYGAGGWGTEAFF.

V is TRBV7-2 and J is TRBJ2-5, with TRBD2 identical over 16 bases. The V gene's germline CDR1 is SGHTA and CDR2 FQGNSA. Trimming at V came to 1 base and at J to 10 bases, leaving 9 bases not matched to a gene. The CDR3 totals 17 residues. CDR3 coding DNA: TGTGCCAGCAGCTTAGTTGGGACTAGCGGGGGGGCCTCGGGCCAGTACTTC. It encodes CASSLVGTSGGASGQYF.

The V call is TRBV4-3, the J call TRBJ2-5; TRBD1 matches 8 bases. V dropped 3 bases and J dropped 5; count of bases not matched to a gene: 5. Germline V lookup: CDR1 LGHNA, CDR2 YSLEER. This CDR3 comprises 14 residues. CDR3 protein: CASSHRQGTETQYF. CDR3 bases: TGCGCCAGCAGCCATAGACAGGGGACGGAGACCCAGTACTTC.

The chain recombines TRBV24-1 with TRBJ2-3; no clear D. CDR1 is KGHDR and CDR2 is SFDVKD in the germline V gene. Trimming left V 4 bases short and J 4 bases short, with 11 bases between. The CDR3 covers 14 residues. CDR3 in DNA: TGTGCCACCAGTGAATGGCAGGCACCAGATACGCAGTATTTT. It encodes CATSEWQAPDTQYF.

The chain combines TRBV18 with TRBJ1-1, with a weak D call TRBD1 (6 bases). The CDR3 is 15 amino acids. Between the trimmed V and J ends, which lost 3 bases and 4 bases, there was a span of 15 bases. The germline CDR1 and CDR2 sequences are KGHSH and LQKENI. The CDR3 sequence: CASSPPRTDGTEAFF. CDR3 in DNA: TGTGCCAGCTCACCTCCTAGGACAGATGGCACTGAAGCTTTCTTT.

The V and J genes are TRBV7-8 and TRBJ2-3, with 7 bases matching TRBD1. Germline loops: CDR1 SGHVS, CDR2 FQNEAQ. CDR3 length: 14 residues. V lost 5 bases and J lost 8; bases outside the gene matches: 10. CDR3 DNA: TGTGCCAGCAGCCGAGTCAGCAGGGGGTCTACGCAGTATTTT. Translation gives CASSRVSRGSTQYF.

This clone was seen just once. The rearrangement links TRBV5-1 to TRBJ2-1, with 11 nucleotides matching TRBD2. The CDR3 totals 17 residues. Losses at the gene ends were 3 bases for V and 4 bases for J; bases not matched to a gene: 9. Germline values: CDR1 SGHRS, CDR2 YFSETQ. CDR3 coding DNA: TGCGCCAGCAGCTCAAAGATAGCGGGAGGGATTTACAATGAGCAGTTCTTC. Its protein is CASSSKIAGGIYNEQFF.

The genes are TRBV6-5 and TRBJ1-5, with a weak D call TRBD1 (5 bases). The CDR3 loop spans 13 amino acids. Trimming cost V 7 bases and J 7 bases, with 14 bases left between them. Germline V gene sequence: CDR1 MNHEY, CDR2 SVGAGI. The CDR3 DNA is TGTGCCAGCACCAGTGGGGCCGGGCAGCCCCAGCATTTT. Its translation: CASTSGAGQPQHF.

V and J are TRBV4-2 and TRBJ2-7, with D possibly TRBD1 on 5 matching bases. This CDR3 comprises 14 residues. Trimming removed 1 base from V and 4 bases from J, with 11 bases in between. The germline CDR1 and CDR2 sequences are LGHNA and YNFKEQ. The CDR3 sequence is CASSQGQGYYEQYF. The CDR3 DNA reads as TGTGCCAGCAGCCAAGGGCAGGGTTATTACGAGCAGTACTTC.

V is TRBV7-9 and J is TRBJ1-2; 9 bases agree with TRBD1. Germline V gene data show CDR1 as SEHNR and CDR2 as FQNEAQ (reference sequence). V was clipped by 0 bases and J by 5 bases; unmatched bases: 4. CDR3 length equals 15 residues. CDR3: CASSLAADRGYGYTF. CDR3 in DNA: TGTGCCAGCAGCTTAGCGGCTGACAGGGGGTATGGCTACACCTTC.

The chain employs TRBV5-6 and TRBJ1-2; 10 nucleotides line up with TRBD1. Germline V CDR1 and CDR2: SGHDT, YYEEEE. The J segment lost 3 bases and the V segment lost 4 bases, leaving 3 bases of the junction unmatched. CDR3 length: 14 residues. The CDR3 DNA follows: TGTGCCAGCAGCAGGGGACAGGGGTACTATGGCTACACCTTC. This sequence encodes CASSRGQGYYGYTF.

This sequence joins TRBV9 and TRBJ2-3, with TRBD2 identical over 11 bases. The junction had 10 bases not matched to a gene; V was cut back by 4 bases and J by 6 bases. Per germline, CDR1 SGDLS and CDR2 YYNGEE. The length of the CDR3 is 16 residues. The CDR3 sequence: CASSTLLAGVWDTQYF. The CDR3 DNA reads as TGTGCCAGCAGCACACTACTAGCGGGAGTTTGGGATACGCAGTATTTT.

This sequence joins TRBV7-2 and TRBJ1-5; 8 nucleotides align to TRBD1. The CDR3 length is 19 residues. V gave up 4 bases and J gave up 1 base; unmatched junction bases: 15. In germline, CDR1 is SGHTA, CDR2 FQGNSA. In nucleotides, the CDR3 is TGTGCCAGCAGCTCCGGGACCTTCAGGGGGCGGTGGAGCAATCAGCCCCAGCATTTT. Translated, it gives CASSSGTFRGRWSNQPQHF.

The J gene is TRBJ2-3, the V gene TRBV15; 7 positions agree with TRBD1. The germline gives CDR1 LNHNV, CDR2 YYDKDF (reference sequence). Trimming removed 6 bases from V and 1 base from J; junction bases left unmatched: 7. This CDR3 has 15 residues. The DNA of the CDR3 is TGTGCCACCAGTAGACAGGGTGGGGGCACAGATACGCAGTATTTT. Residues: CATSRQGGGTDTQYF.